This T cell receptor (beta chain) was recorded in a study of technical replicates of blood from several donors. Profiling relied on immunoSEQ multiplex PCR, and the TCRdb table lists in-frame clones only, not all of them. The sample yields tens of thousands of clones, 94% seen once. The material sequenced was T cells isolated from PBMCs. The sequence was obtained from a human donor in good health.

This chain's CDR3 is CASSLSRRSGLAAEQFF. The CDR3 nucleotides are TGTGCCAGCAGTTTATCGCGTCGAAGCGGACTAGCAGCTGAGCAGTTCTTC. The chain has TRBV27 and TRBJ2-1; 8 positions match TRBD2. Germline V CDR1 and CDR2: MNHEY, SMNVEV (reference sequence). With 0 bases clipped from V and 9 bases from J, the junction kept 13 bases outside the gene matches. The CDR3 has 17 residues.